The 30 T cell receptor beta chains below come from one sample, sequenced in a study of OX40 agonist ivuxolimab in advanced cancers. Clones were sequenced by immunoSEQ multiplex PCR, and TCRdb holds only the in-frame ones, with some missing. The sample carries about 98,000 clones, more than 85% recorded once. Here the sequenced sample was CD4+ or CD8+ T cells sorted from blood, taken in a trial of the OX40 agonist ivuxolimab. The source of these receptors is an adult with an advanced solid tumor such as melanoma, head and neck, liver or kidney cancer.

The V and J genes are TRBV11-2 and TRBJ1-3; tentatively, D is TRBD1 (6 bases). The germline V gene encodes CDR1 SGHAT and CDR2 FQNNGV. V lost 5 bases to trimming and J lost 4 bases, with 12 bases between them. The CDR3 sequence is 14 residues long. CDR3 amino acids: CASSLQGPGNTIYF. The CDR3 nucleotides read TGTGCCAGCAGCCTACAGGGTCCCGGAAACACCATATATTTT.

V usage is TRBV6-5 and J usage is TRBJ2-1; D may match TRBD1 or TRBD2 (5 bases each). This CDR3 is built from 15 residues. Between the trimmed V and J ends, which lost 2 bases and 7 bases, there was a span of 15 bases. CDR1 is MNHEY, CDR2 SVGAGI, per germline. CDR3 bases: TGTGCCAGCAGTTACGACCCGGGGCCGTGGAATGAGCAGTTCTTC. This encodes CASSYDPGPWNEQFF.

This rearrangement joins TRBV7-2 to TRBJ2-3, with D uncertain. V lost 2 bases, J lost 6 bases, and 9 bases lay in between. There are 13 residues in the CDR3. Germline loops: CDR1 SGHTA, CDR2 FQGNSA. The CDR3 protein is CASSLIWADTQYF. The CDR3 bases are TGTGCCAGCAGCTTAATCTGGGCGGATACGCAGTATTTT.

The V call is TRBV30, the J call TRBJ2-7; D unclear. Germline loops: CDR1 GTSNPN, CDR2 SVGIG (reference sequence). Trimming stripped 2 bases from V and 3 bases from J, with 5 bases between. This CDR3 contains 11 residues. The chain's CDR3 is CAWSIYYEQYF. The CDR3 DNA reads as TGTGCCTGGAGTATATACTACGAGCAGTACTTC.

The J gene is TRBJ1-2, the V gene TRBV6-5; 9 nucleotides match TRBD1. The CDR3 contains 14 residues. Germline loops: CDR1 MNHEY, CDR2 SVGAGI. With V trimmed by 7 bases and J by 7 bases, 10 bases remained unmatched. The CDR3 loop reads CASTVSNRGLGYTF. Written as DNA, the CDR3 is TGTGCCAGCACAGTCTCTAACAGGGGGCTTGGCTACACCTTC.

The V call is TRBV18, the J call TRBJ2-1; the match to TRBD2 covers 9 bases. V shed 0 bases, J shed 2 bases, and the junction held 2 bases outside the gene matches. CDR3 length: 16 residues. Germline values: CDR1 KGHSH, CDR2 LQKENI. CDR3 sequence: CASSPPGGGAYNEQFF. DNA of the CDR3: TGTGCCAGCTCACCACCGGGCGGGGGGGCCTACAATGAGCAGTTCTTC.

The chain is built from TRBV4-2 and TRBJ1-5, with 8 bases lining up with TRBD1. The CDR3 spans 17 residues. Germline CDR1 is LGHNA and CDR2 is YNFKEQ. V gave up 0 bases and J gave up 3 bases; unmatched junction bases: 7. The CDR3 sequence: CASSQDVGQGANQPQHF. Here the CDR3 DNA reads TGTGCCAGCAGCCAAGATGTGGGGCAGGGGGCCAATCAGCCCCAGCATTTT.

The genes are TRBV11-2 and TRBJ1-1, with D maybe TRBD1 (5 bases). The CDR3 contains 16 residues. Per germline, CDR1 SGHAT and CDR2 FQNNGV. Trimming left V 1 base short and J 4 bases short, with 16 bases between. As DNA, the CDR3 is TGTGCCAGCAGCTTAGGCCGCGGGGGATATGGCACTGAAGCTTTCTTT. This encodes CASSLGRGGYGTEAFF.

The gene calls are TRBV27 and TRBJ2-1, with 10 bases fitting TRBD2. The germline V gene encodes CDR1 MNHEY and CDR2 SMNVEV (reference sequence). V shed 5 bases, J shed 7 bases, and the junction held 17 bases outside the gene matches. The CDR3 sequence is 18 residues long. CDR3 bases: TGTGCCAGCAGTCCAACCCTTTGGACTAGCGGCGGAGGGAATGAGCAGTTCTTC. Its translation is CASSPTLWTSGGGNEQFF.

The chain recombines TRBV19 with TRBJ2-1; 7 nucleotides agree with TRBD1. J gave up 7 bases and V 7 bases, and 13 bases lay outside the gene matches. The germline CDR1 and CDR2 sequences are LNHDA and SQIVND (reference sequence). The CDR3 has 15 residues. The CDR3 protein is CASTPVQGKLNEQFF. The DNA for the CDR3 is TGTGCCAGTACCCCGGTACAGGGGAAGTTAAATGAGCAGTTCTTC.

This clone has only one observation. The V call is TRBV6-5, the J call TRBJ1-4; D gene uncertain. The germline V gene has CDR1 MNHEY and CDR2 SVGAGI. This CDR3 contains 14 residues. The V end lost 2 bases, the J end lost 4 bases, and 8 bases lay between the germline ends. The CDR3 DNA is TGTGCCAGCAGTTACGGTACAAGTAATGAAAAACTGTTTTTT. Its translation: CASSYGTSNEKLFF.

The J gene is TRBJ2-3, the V gene TRBV19; TRBD2 aligns across 8 bases. This CDR3 spans 14 amino acids. J lost 3 bases, V lost 7 bases, and 6 bases had no gene match. Germline CDR1 reads LNHDA; CDR2 reads SQIVND (reference sequence). Written as DNA, the CDR3 is TGTGCCAGTACTCCGGGACTAGTGACAGATACGCAGTATTTT. This translates into CASTPGLVTDTQYF. Drawing the rest from reference TRBV19 and TRBJ2-3, the complete variable domain is DGGITQSPKYLFRKEGQNVTLSCEQNLNHDAMYWYRQDPGQGLRLIYYSQIVNDFQKGDIAEGYSVSREKKESFPLTVTSAQKNPTAFYLCASTPGLVTDTQYFGPGTRLTVL.

The rearrangement uses TRBV10-1 and TRBJ2-1, with D hard to call. CDR1 and CDR2 from the germline V gene are WNHNN and SYGVQD (reference sequence). The CDR3 extends over 14 amino acids. The V and J ends lost 4 bases and 1 base respectively, with 8 bases between them. DNA for the CDR3: TGCGCCAGCAGTGTTGGCAGGTCCTACAATGAGCAGTTCTTC. This codes for CASSVGRSYNEQFF.

The chain combines TRBV20-1 with TRBJ2-1; D may be TRBD1 (6 bases). This CDR3 spans 11 amino acids. The germline gives CDR1 DFQATT, CDR2 SNEGSKA (reference sequence). V lost 5 bases to trimming and J lost 8 bases, with 10 bases between them. The CDR3 coding sequence is TGCAGTGCTGTTGACAGGCATGAGCAGTTCTTC. Translated: CSAVDRHEQFF.

The CDR3 here is CASSRTDPRDTIYF. The CDR3 DNA follows: TGTGCCAGCAGCAGGACCGATCCTCGGGACACCATATATTTT. The rearrangement joins TRBV5-5 to TRBJ1-3; D is unclear. This CDR3 comprises 14 residues. The V end lost 4 bases, the J end lost 8 bases, and 16 bases lay between the germline ends. Germline V gene lookup returns CDR1 SGHKS and CDR2 YYEKEE (reference sequence). The full variable domain, in which reference TRBV5-5 and TRBJ1-3 provide the parts outside the CDR3, is DAGVTQSPTHLIKTRGQQVTLRCSPISGHKSVSWYQQVLGQGPQFIFQYYEKEERGRGNFPDRFSARQFPNYSSELNVNALLLGDSALYLCASSRTDPRDTIYFGEGSWLTVV.

The V gene is TRBV30, the J gene TRBJ2-3; no reliable D call. The germline CDR1 and CDR2 sequences are GTSNPN and SVGIG (reference sequence). The CDR3 contains 11 residues. Trimming shortened V by 0 bases and J by 6 bases, and 4 bases separated the two germline ends. This CDR3 is CAWSVMDTQYF. CDR3 in DNA: TGTGCCTGGAGTGTTATGGATACGCAGTATTTT. The entire variable domain, with the rest obtained from reference TRBV30 and TRBJ2-3, is as follows: SQTIHQWPATLVQPVGSPLSLECTVEGTSNPNLYWYRQAAGRGLQLLFYSVGIGQISSEVPQNLSASRPQDRQFILSSKKLLLSDSGFYLCAWSVMDTQYFGPGTRLTVL.

The chain combines TRBV18 with TRBJ1-1; D unclear. The CDR3 has 16 amino acids. V was cut by 3 bases and J by 10 bases, with 24 bases left in between. Looked up from germline, CDR1 is KGHSH and CDR2 is LQKENI. DNA of the CDR3: TGTGCCAGCTCACCCCCTGACGGTTACAGCTTATTGTCAGCTTTCTTT. Protein product: CASSPPDGYSLLSAFF.

The V and J genes are TRBV14 and TRBJ2-1, with D tentatively TRBD1 (5 bases). The germline V and J ends were trimmed by 0 bases and 3 bases, with 12 bases remaining between them. Looked up from germline, CDR1 is SGHDN and CDR2 is FVKESK. There are 16 residues in the CDR3. The CDR3 is CASSQDVGRVYNEQFF. The DNA for the CDR3 is TGTGCCAGCAGCCAAGATGTGGGCAGGGTCTACAATGAGCAGTTCTTC.

This chain joins TRBV5-1 and TRBJ2-1; 9 bases map to TRBD1. This CDR3 is 13 amino acids long. Trimming cost V 3 bases and J 7 bases; bases outside gene matches: 2. Per the germline V gene, CDR1 is SGHRS and CDR2 is YFSETQ. CDR3 sequence: CASSWTGENEQFF. The CDR3 DNA sequence: TGCGCCAGCAGCTGGACAGGGGAGAATGAGCAGTTCTTC.

The chain combines TRBV4-1 with TRBJ1-5; 10 nucleotides agree with TRBD1. CDR1 is MGHRA, CDR2 YSYEKL, per germline. The CDR3 spans 18 residues. J lost 1 base, V lost 4 bases, and 10 bases had no gene match. CDR3 residues: CASSPPPGQGSSNQPQHF. In DNA, the CDR3 is TGCGCCAGCAGCCCGCCTCCGGGACAGGGGTCCAGCAATCAGCCCCAGCATTTT.

This clone has just a few counts. The gene calls are TRBV19 and TRBJ1-2, with no clear D. The germline V gene has CDR1 LNHDA and CDR2 SQIVND (reference sequence). The V end was cut by 3 bases, the J end by 5 bases, with 19 bases between. The CDR3 totals 16 residues. The CDR3: CASSISASLRGYGYTF. CDR3 sequence (DNA): TGTGCCAGTAGTATCTCGGCCAGCCTCAGAGGATATGGCTACACCTTC.

The J gene is TRBJ1-6, the V gene TRBV5-6; possibly TRBD1 for D (6 bases). The CDR3 is 16 amino acids. Per germline, CDR1 SGHDT and CDR2 YYEEEE. The V end lost 4 bases, the J end lost 4 bases, and 15 bases lay between the germline ends. Here the CDR3 reads CASSPDGGTYNSPLHF. Written as DNA, the CDR3 is TGTGCCAGCAGCCCGGACGGCGGGACATATAATTCACCCCTCCACTTT.

In regard to this clone: Additional DNA sequences in this sample encode the identical CDR3. This sequence joins TRBV30 and TRBJ1-5; a possible D gene is TRBD1 (6 bases). This CDR3 spans 17 amino acids. Deletions cut 0 bases from V and 3 bases from J, with 18 bases between. Germline V gives CDR1 GTSNPN, CDR2 SVGIG (reference sequence). As DNA, the CDR3 is TGTGCCTGGAGTGTAGGCGGGCTAGGACAGTTCAATCAGCCCCAGCATTTT. Its protein product is CAWSVGGLGQFNQPQHF.

CDR3 amino acids: CASSTELGAQYF. For the CDR3, the DNA is TGTGCCAGCAGCACGGAATTAGGCGCTCAGTACTTC. The chain has TRBV11-3 and TRBJ2-4; no clear D gene. CDR3 length: 12 amino acids. With 5 bases removed from V and 12 bases from J, the gap between germline ends came to 14 bases. Germline assignment: CDR1 SGHNT and CDR2 YENEEA. Based on the CDR3 plus reference TRBV11-3 and TRBJ2-4, the full variable domain is EAGVVQSPRYKIIEKKQPVAFWCNPISGHNTLYWYLQNLGQGPELLIRYENEEAVDDSQLPKDRFSAERLKGVDSTLKIQPAELGDSAVYLCASSTELGAQYFGAGTRLSVL.

The chain has TRBV5-1 and TRBJ2-3, with 16 bases aligning to TRBD2. The CDR3 extends over 18 amino acids. V was pared by 4 bases and J by 8 bases, with 13 bases of the junction left unmatched. The V gene's germline CDR1 is SGHRS and CDR2 YFSETQ. The CDR3 nucleotides read TGCGCCAGCAGCCAACAAGGGACTAGCGGGGGGGCTCAGGGTACGCAGTATTTT. This codes for CASSQQGTSGGAQGTQYF.

The sample holds one count of this clone. The gene calls are TRBV7-9 and TRBJ2-1; weak D call: TRBD2 (7 bases). The length of the CDR3 is 15 residues. The germline CDR1 and CDR2 sequences are SEHNR and FQNEAQ (reference sequence). V lost 7 bases to trimming and J lost 4 bases, with 17 bases between them. CDR3: CASNPGGLFYNEQFF. The CDR3, as DNA: TGTGCCAGCAACCCCGGGGGGCTCTTTTACAATGAGCAGTTCTTC.

The J gene is TRBJ2-1, the V gene TRBV7-3; a possible D gene is TRBD2 (5 bases). CDR3 length: 15 residues. CDR1 is SGHTA, CDR2 FQGTGA, per germline. The ends were cut back, 2 bases at V and 0 bases at J, with 8 bases in the middle. For the CDR3, the DNA is TGTGCCAGCAGCTTATTAGGGAGCTCCTACAATGAGCAGTTCTTC. Protein product: CASSLLGSSYNEQFF.

The chain uses TRBV11-2 and TRBJ2-1; D is perhaps TRBD1 or TRBD2 (5 bases each). This CDR3 region has 16 residues. Trimming left V 4 bases short and J 4 bases short, with 17 bases between. CDR1 is SGHAT, CDR2 FQNNGV, per germline. CDR3 loop: CASSSRTGRTYNEQFF. In nucleotides, the CDR3 is TGTGCCAGCAGCTCCCGAACGGGACGGACATACAATGAGCAGTTCTTC. Looking up the rest from reference TRBV11-2 and TRBJ2-1 gives the full variable domain: EAGVAQSPRYKIIEKRQSVAFWCNPISGHATLYWYQQILGQGPKLLIQFQNNGVVDDSQLPKDRFSAERLKGVDSTLKIQPAKLEDSAVYLCASSSRTGRTYNEQFFGPGTRLTVL.

The V and J genes are TRBV19 and TRBJ1-1, with 7 bases aligning to TRBD1. Germline V gives CDR1 LNHDA, CDR2 SQIVND (reference sequence). This CDR3 is 17 amino acids long. V lost 6 bases to trimming and J lost 4 bases; unmatched junction nucleotides: 17. CDR3 bases: TGTGCCAGTAGGCCACAGGGGAGAACGGGCAAGGCCACTGAAGCTTTCTTT. Translating gives CASRPQGRTGKATEAFF.

This chain uses TRBV28 with TRBJ2-7, with 9 bases lining up with TRBD2. The length of the CDR3 is 13 residues. Germline-derived CDR1 and CDR2 are MDHEN and SYDVKM. V gave up 7 bases and J gave up 4 bases; unmatched junction bases: 5. The CDR3: CASKRAGGYEQYF. The CDR3 DNA follows: TGTGCCAGCAAACGAGCGGGGGGATACGAGCAGTACTTC.